This T cell receptor (beta chain) was identified during a study of blood T cell repertoires in COVID-19. Study-level information: Researchers got acute and convalescent COVID-19 samples from the United States, Italy and Spain. PBMCs, B-cell-depleted T cells, or T cells provided the cDNA or gDNA that made up the material.

Assay used: immunoSEQ multiplex PCR; TCRdb lists only in-frame clones, some missing. The data contain 310,000 or so clones, around nine tenths of them singletons. This CDR3 contains 19 residues. Germline assignment: CDR1 LGHDT and CDR2 YNNKEL (reference sequence). The ends lost 4 bases at V and 0 bases at J; junction bases unmatched: 12. Participants spanned ages about 18 to 90 years and resided in around 25 US areas. In assigning cohorts, the study relied on participant-reported clinical history. The V and J genes are TRBV3-1 (or the pseudogene TRBV3-2) and TRBJ2-1; 10 bases match TRBD2. The sequence came from a woman in her twenties or thirties who had recovered from COVID-19. The sequencing input was PBMCs or T cells enriched from blood (not recorded which). CDR3 protein: CASSPGRTSGRSSYNEQFF. The CDR3 nucleotides are TGTGCCAGCAGCCCAGGGAGGACTAGCGGACGGAGCTCCTACAATGAGCAGTTCTTC.